The rows below give T cell receptor beta chains drawn from one sample of a study of blood T cell repertoires in COVID-19. The protocol was immunoSEQ multiplex PCR, while the TCRdb copy is restricted to in-frame clones and leaves out a portion. Of 300,000 to 400,000 clones in the sample, about 87% are singletons; the top ten hold roughly 7.1%. Sequencing input: peripheral blood. These receptors were collected from a woman aged 45-60 years who had recovered from COVID-19. CDR3s include the opening cysteine and the closing phenylalanine or tryptophan. The order of the fields is J gene, V gene, D gene, clone size, CDR3 protein, CDR3 DNA. A D gene is named only where the DNA matches it firmly. Size is stated for part of the rows, as once, few or many counts, or as a class when the clone is expanded.

j_gene: TRBJ2-1
v_gene: TRBV5-5
d_gene: TRBD1
abundance: NA
CDR3aa: CASSPGQARNNEQFF
CDR3nt: TGTGCCAGCAGCCCCGGACAGGCCAGAAACAATGAGCAGTTCTTC

j_gene: TRBJ1-6
v_gene: TRBV7-2
d_gene: NA
abundance: few
CDR3aa: CASSLEVQGNSPLHF
CDR3nt: TGTGCCAGCAGCTTAGAAGTGCAGGGCAATTCACCCCTCCACTTT

j_gene: TRBJ1-6
v_gene: TRBV9
d_gene: NA
abundance: NA
CDR3aa: CATSVGGGNSPLHF
CDR3nt: TGTGCCACCAGCGTAGGGGGGGGGAATTCACCCCTCCACTTT

j_gene: TRBJ1-2
v_gene: TRBV28
d_gene: TRBD1
abundance: NA
CDR3aa: CASSFQGASRYGYTF
CDR3nt: TGTGCCAGCAGTTTCCAGGGGGCGTCGAGATATGGCTACACCTTC

j_gene: TRBJ1-5
v_gene: TRBV7-2
d_gene: NA
abundance: once
CDR3aa: CASSLLGSGNQPQHF
CDR3nt: TGTGCCAGCAGCTTATTAGGCTCGGGGAATCAGCCCCAGCATTTT

j_gene: TRBJ1-3
v_gene: TRBV4-3
d_gene: NA
abundance: NA
CDR3aa: CASSQDESFTGNTIYF
CDR3nt: TGCGCCAGCAGCCAAGATGAGAGTTTCACTGGAAACACCATATATTTT

j_gene: TRBJ2-2
v_gene: TRBV18
d_gene: TRBD1
abundance: NA
CDR3aa: CASSLLTGDTGELFF
CDR3nt: TGTGCCAGCTCTCTCTTGACAGGGGATACCGGGGAGCTGTTTTTT

j_gene: TRBJ2-7
v_gene: TRBV5-1
d_gene: NA
abundance: NA
CDR3aa: CASSQNLGGAYEQYF
CDR3nt: TGCGCCAGCAGCCAAAACCTCGGAGGGGCTTACGAGCAGTACTTC

j_gene: TRBJ2-3
v_gene: TRBV10-3
d_gene: TRBD2
abundance: NA
CDR3aa: CAIWSGGADTQYF
CDR3nt: TGTGCCATCTGGAGCGGGGGGGCAGATACGCAGTATTTT

j_gene: TRBJ2-5
v_gene: TRBV21-1
d_gene: NA
abundance: NA
CDR3aa: CASSKTHAGSPRETQYF
CDR3nt: TGTGCCAGCAGCAAAACGCATGCCGGGAGCCCCCGGGAGACCCAGTACTTC

j_gene: TRBJ2-3
v_gene: TRBV6-5
d_gene: NA
abundance: NA
CDR3aa: CASSNTGRGTDTQYF
CDR3nt: TGTGCCAGCAGTAACACCGGGAGAGGCACAGATACGCAGTATTTT

j_gene: TRBJ1-1
v_gene: TRBV9
d_gene: TRBD1
abundance: few
CDR3aa: CASSVTGGAGTEAFF
CDR3nt: TGTGCCAGCAGCGTTACAGGGGGCGCAGGCACTGAAGCTTTCTTT

j_gene: TRBJ2-3
v_gene: TRBV6-2/TRBV6-3
d_gene: NA
abundance: once
CDR3aa: CASSYSGLHTQYF
CDR3nt: TGTGCCAGCAGTTACTCCGGTCTACATACGCAGTATTTT

j_gene: TRBJ2-3
v_gene: TRBV6-5
d_gene: TRBD2
abundance: NA
CDR3aa: CASSYGAGVGTDTQYF
CDR3nt: TGTGCCAGCAGTTACGGAGCGGGGGTAGGCACAGATACGCAGTATTTT

j_gene: TRBJ1-2
v_gene: TRBV6-5
d_gene: TRBD1
abundance: NA
CDR3aa: CASRIDRAPLGSYTF
CDR3nt: TGTGCCAGCAGAATCGACAGGGCCCCGCTCGGGAGCTACACCTTC

j_gene: TRBJ1-5
v_gene: TRBV19
d_gene: NA
abundance: NA
CDR3aa: CASSIDKSQPQHF
CDR3nt: TGTGCCAGTAGTATAGATAAAAGCCAGCCCCAGCATTTT

j_gene: TRBJ2-1
v_gene: TRBV6-5
d_gene: NA
abundance: NA
CDR3aa: CASSYSLASYNEQFF
CDR3nt: TGTGCCAGCAGTTACTCCCTAGCGTCCTACAATGAGCAGTTCTTC

j_gene: TRBJ1-2
v_gene: TRBV15
d_gene: NA
abundance: once
CDR3aa: CATSDRLEGFYGYTF
CDR3nt: TGTGCCACCAGCGACCGTTTGGAGGGATTCTATGGCTACACCTTC

j_gene: TRBJ2-7
v_gene: TRBV5-1
d_gene: TRBD1
abundance: NA
CDR3aa: CASSPGQVQGSWYEQYF
CDR3nt: TGCGCCAGCAGCCCCGGACAGGTTCAGGGGTCTTGGTACGAGCAGTACTTC

j_gene: TRBJ1-5
v_gene: TRBV27
d_gene: TRBD1
abundance: once
CDR3aa: CASSSYGQGEGQPQHF
CDR3nt: TGTGCCAGCAGTTCTTACGGACAGGGTGAAGGTCAGCCCCAGCATTTT

j_gene: TRBJ2-3
v_gene: TRBV11-2
d_gene: TRBD2
abundance: NA
CDR3aa: CASRGLAGALSTDTQYF
CDR3nt: TGTGCCAGCAGGGGACTAGCGGGGGCCCTTAGCACAGATACGCAGTATTTT

j_gene: TRBJ2-3
v_gene: TRBV28
d_gene: TRBD1
abundance: NA
CDR3aa: CASSRRTGGGTDTQYF
CDR3nt: TGTGCCAGCAGTCGTCGGACAGGGGGGGGCACAGATACGCAGTATTTT

j_gene: TRBJ1-5
v_gene: TRBV19
d_gene: NA
abundance: NA
CDR3aa: CASSIRGGPQHF
CDR3nt: TGTGCCAGTAGTATTCGGGGGGGGCCCCAGCATTTT

j_gene: TRBJ1-6
v_gene: TRBV7-2
d_gene: NA
abundance: NA
CDR3aa: CASSLGAEVNSPLHF
CDR3nt: TGTGCCAGCAGCTTAGGGGCAGAAGTTAATTCACCCCTCCACTTT

j_gene: TRBJ2-5
v_gene: TRBV15
d_gene: TRBD2
abundance: NA
CDR3aa: CATSLGGAVSQETQYF
CDR3nt: TGTGCCACCAGCCTCGGGGGGGCGGTTTCTCAAGAGACCCAGTACTTC

j_gene: TRBJ1-3
v_gene: TRBV30
d_gene: NA
abundance: NA
CDR3aa: CAWSEGRAGNTIYF
CDR3nt: TGTGCCTGGAGTGAGGGGAGGGCTGGAAACACCATATATTTT

j_gene: TRBJ2-4
v_gene: TRBV9
d_gene: TRBD1
abundance: NA
CDR3aa: CASSETGTAKNIQYF
CDR3nt: TGTGCCAGCAGCGAGACAGGGACCGCCAAAAACATTCAGTACTTC

j_gene: TRBJ1-2
v_gene: TRBV5-1
d_gene: TRBD1
abundance: NA
CDR3aa: CASSASYGTAYGYTF
CDR3nt: TGCGCCAGCAGCGCTTCCTACGGGACAGCTTATGGCTACACCTTC

j_gene: TRBJ1-1
v_gene: TRBV27
d_gene: NA
abundance: NA
CDR3aa: CASSPTRGGMNTEAFF
CDR3nt: TGTGCCAGCAGTCCCACCCGGGGGGGGATGAACACTGAAGCTTTCTTT

j_gene: TRBJ2-7
v_gene: TRBV4-3
d_gene: TRBD2
abundance: NA
CDR3aa: CASSQGRGGAGEQYF
CDR3nt: TGCGCCAGCAGCCAAGGGCGCGGGGGGGCAGGCGAGCAGTACTTC

j_gene: TRBJ2-1
v_gene: TRBV11-2
d_gene: TRBD2
abundance: NA
CDR3aa: CASSLDQAGEGYNEQFF
CDR3nt: TGTGCCAGCAGCTTAGATCAAGCGGGAGAAGGGTACAATGAGCAGTTCTTC

j_gene: TRBJ2-5
v_gene: TRBV24-1
d_gene: TRBD1
abundance: NA
CDR3aa: CATTPTLGQGGTQYF
CDR3nt: TGTGCCACCACGCCAACTCTAGGACAGGGGGGGACCCAGTACTTC

j_gene: TRBJ2-3
v_gene: TRBV19
d_gene: TRBD2
abundance: NA
CDR3aa: CASSMGLAVITDTQYF
CDR3nt: TGTGCCAGTAGTATGGGACTAGCGGTGATCACAGATACGCAGTATTTT

j_gene: TRBJ2-3
v_gene: TRBV7-3
d_gene: TRBD2
abundance: NA
CDR3aa: CASSPGLAGELDTQYF
CDR3nt: TGTGCCAGCAGCCCGGGACTAGCGGGAGAGCTAGATACGCAGTATTTT

j_gene: TRBJ1-5
v_gene: TRBV6-2/TRBV6-3
d_gene: TRBD1
abundance: few
CDR3aa: CASSIGRDRENQPQHF
CDR3nt: TGTGCCAGCAGTATAGGCCGGGACAGGGAGAATCAGCCCCAGCATTTT

j_gene: TRBJ1-1
v_gene: TRBV28
d_gene: NA
abundance: NA
CDR3aa: CASRGGRRTEAFF
CDR3nt: TGTGCCAGCAGGGGGGGTAGAAGGACTGAAGCTTTCTTT

j_gene: TRBJ1-2
v_gene: TRBV10-3
d_gene: NA
abundance: NA
CDR3aa: CAISESTAGFANYGYTF
CDR3nt: TGTGCCATCAGTGAGTCGACGGCAGGTTTCGCCAACTATGGCTACACCTTC

j_gene: TRBJ2-1
v_gene: TRBV19
d_gene: TRBD2
abundance: NA
CDR3aa: CASAPRGSTYNEQFF
CDR3nt: TGTGCCAGTGCGCCGCGGGGGAGTACCTACAATGAGCAGTTCTTC

j_gene: TRBJ2-1
v_gene: TRBV11-2
d_gene: TRBD2
abundance: NA
CDR3aa: CASSPAGGPNEQFF
CDR3nt: TGTGCCAGCAGCCCAGCGGGGGGGCCGAATGAGCAGTTCTTC

j_gene: TRBJ1-2
v_gene: TRBV7-2
d_gene: TRBD1
abundance: NA
CDR3aa: CASSSNRGQGNYGYTF
CDR3nt: TGTGCCAGCAGCTCCAACCGGGGACAGGGTAACTATGGCTACACCTTC

j_gene: TRBJ2-3
v_gene: TRBV3-1/TRBV3-2
d_gene: NA
abundance: NA
CDR3aa: CASSQELPVQYF
CDR3nt: TGTGCCAGCAGCCAAGAACTCCCCGTGCAGTATTTT

j_gene: TRBJ2-7
v_gene: TRBV25-1
d_gene: TRBD2
abundance: many
CDR3aa: CASSPGSGGEQYF
CDR3nt: TGTGCCAGCAGCCCAGGGTCGGGGGGGGAGCAGTACTTC

j_gene: TRBJ1-4
v_gene: TRBV4-2
d_gene: NA
abundance: NA
CDR3aa: CASSQAGGWGGIEKLFF
CDR3nt: TGTGCCAGCAGCCAAGCCGGTGGGTGGGGCGGGATCGAAAAACTGTTTTTT

j_gene: TRBJ1-1
v_gene: TRBV29-1
d_gene: NA
abundance: NA
CDR3aa: CSGGVRGNTEAFF
CDR3nt: TGCAGCGGGGGGGTCAGAGGCAACACTGAAGCTTTCTTT

j_gene: TRBJ2-1
v_gene: TRBV3-1/TRBV3-2
d_gene: NA
abundance: NA
CDR3aa: CASSQVGRGAGYNEQFF
CDR3nt: TGTGCCAGCAGCCAAGTTGGACGGGGGGCGGGATACAATGAGCAGTTCTTC